This TCR beta chain derives from a study of blood T cell repertoires in COVID-19. Study-wide context: Both acute and convalescent COVID-19 samples were obtained from the United States, Italy and Spain. Sample material is recorded as cDNA or gDNA derived from T cells, B-cell-depleted T cells, or PBMCs.

Profiling relied on immunoSEQ multiplex PCR, and the TCRdb table lists in-frame clones only, not all of them. The table shows under 350,000 clones, with about 80% occurring only once. Germline loops: CDR1 SGHAT, CDR2 FQNNGV. V was pared by 11 bases and J by 1 base, with 15 bases of the junction left unmatched. The CDR3 totals 16 residues. The sequence came from a woman between 45 and 65 years old who had recovered from COVID-19. The source material was peripheral blood. The rearrangement joins TRBV11-2 to TRBJ2-3; 7 bases are a match to TRBD2. In nucleotides, the CDR3 is TGTGCCTCGTTGGGGGGGTCCCCCGACCGCACAGATACGCAGTATTTT. Protein sequence: CASLGGSPDRTDTQYF.